This T cell receptor beta chain was identified during a study of blood T cell repertoires in COVID-19 (dated by TCRdb to the early 2020s). With regard to the full study: Collaborator samples came from the United States, Italy and Spain and covered acute and convalescent phases of COVID-19. A freely available public database, intended as a resource for researchers studying the immune response to SARS-CoV-2, is where the repertoires were released. A de-identified subject ID, COVID-19 status, age in years and sex were almost always included in the sample metadata. Where available, HLA class I and class II types were taken from metadata supplied by the sample provider and were not determined by assay-based typing. The samples were drawn from the first 160 participants of the ongoing ImmuneRACE study and from 1,254 subjects provided by 6 global collaborators. The material from the prospective study consisted of cDNA or gDNA derived from T cells, B-cell-depleted T cells, or PBMCs. Subjects who had been exposed to COVID-19, were actively infected with it, or had recovered from it provided the deeply sampled blood TCRbeta repertoires that made up the dataset. On the study overall, not on this receptor specifically: The amount of clinical and demographic metadata varied by source and participant and was provided uncurated.

Enrolling through a virtual design, the prospective study's participants ranged in age from about 18 to 89 years and lived across 24 United States geographic areas. In the prospective study, participants were assigned to cohorts based on the clinical history participants reported in a screening survey and a study questionnaire. Exposed participants had been in contact with someone with a PCR-confirmed or clinician-diagnosed COVID-19 case within 2 weeks of study entry. Mobile phlebotomists in the prospective study collected whole blood, serum and a nasopharyngeal or oropharyngeal swab from every participant. Additional blood draws and questionnaires over an approximately two-month period could optionally be provided by prospective study participants. Blood samples from the prospective study were shipped frozen or at room temperature prior to DNA extraction. TCRbeta CDR3 regions were amplified from genomic DNA by means of the immunoSEQ Assay, a bias-controlled multiplex PCR. On the authors' methods: Within the assay, amplification of reference gene primers was used to estimate how many nucleated cells each sample contained. To quantify the absolute abundance of each unique TCRbeta CDR3 rearrangement, sequence reads were collapsed and filtered. For each sample, productive Simpson clonality was calculated as the square root of Simpson's diversity index over productive rearrangements. Imported from immuneACCESS, the table was reduced by TCRdb to in-frame sequences with V and J called. These copies leave out some clones; in studies compared against another copy, an unresolved V gene accounts for under half, and the cause of the remainder is not known. Clonal size and the V and J genes are those of that table, whereas D and trimming came from the DNA. The sample table lists roughly 150,000 clones, 65% to 85% of them with a count of one. Approximately 5.1% of the sample goes to the ten largest clones.

As to this clone: It lacks a known antigen. Qualities for individual bases were not recorded, and no much larger clone is one base off.

The receptor was derived from a man between 65 and 79 years old who had been exposed to COVID-19. Sample: PBMCs or T cells enriched from blood (not recorded which).

The sequence in DNA is TGTGCCACTGGTCCTGGGGGGGAGAGGGGAGCTTTCTTT. Its translation reads: CATGPGGERGAFF. The chain joins TRBV19 to TRBJ1-1, with TRBD1 as a weak D call on 5 bases. CDR1 is given as LNHDA and CDR2 as SQIVND, both from the germline V gene (reference sequence). The CDR3 measures 13 amino acids from cysteine to phenylalanine. The DNA shown is the 39-base CDR3, in frame from base 1. At the junction V is shortened by 10 bases and J by 10 bases, with 22 bases in between.